Listed here are 15 T cell receptor beta chains from one sample, sequenced in a study of blood T cell repertoires in COVID-19. Here immunoSEQ multiplex PCR was the method, and the copy in TCRdb shows in-frame clones only, minus some. The data contain some 490,000 clones, 80% to 90% of them singletons. Sequenced input: peripheral blood. The receptors here all came from a human donor in a cohort sampled during active COVID-19.

The chain recombines TRBV6-5 with TRBJ1-1; TRBD1 is a possible D gene (6 bases). The CDR3 is made up of 15 amino acids. Germline CDR1 is MNHEY and CDR2 is SVGAGI. The V gene lost 7 bases and the J gene lost 10 bases, with 25 bases spanning the gap. The CDR3 DNA sequence: TGTGCCAGCACCTCCCGTGGGGGCGCCGGAATAGGAGCTTTCTTT. Protein sequence: CASTSRGGAGIGAFF.

The chain recombines TRBV28 with TRBJ1-4; no firm D call. Germline V gene lookup returns CDR1 MDHEN and CDR2 SYDVKM. Deletions cut 3 bases from V and 6 bases from J, with 17 bases between. The length of the CDR3 is 16 residues. CDR3 protein: CASSFSLRETYEKLFF. In nucleotides, the CDR3 is TGTGCCAGCAGTTTTTCCCTTAGAGAAACCTATGAAAAACTGTTTTTT.

The chain employs TRBV28 and TRBJ1-5; D possibly corresponds to TRBD1 (6 bases). The germline V gene has CDR1 MDHEN and CDR2 SYDVKM. Trimming took off 6 bases at V and 6 bases at J, with 18 bases between the two ends. This CDR3 is built from 15 residues. The CDR3 protein is CASRHKGDSRQPQHF. The CDR3 DNA sequence: TGTGCCAGCAGGCATAAGGGGGATAGTCGTCAGCCCCAGCATTTT.

V usage is TRBV30 and J usage is TRBJ1-6; tentatively, D is TRBD1 (5 bases). Germline CDR1 is GTSNPN and CDR2 is SVGIG (reference sequence). This CDR3 spans 18 amino acids. Trimming shortened V by 4 bases and J by 6 bases, and 25 bases separated the two germline ends. In nucleotides, the CDR3 is TGTGCCTGGAATGACCTTCTGGCGGAGACAGATCTTAATTCACCCCTCCACTTT. It codes for CAWNDLLAETDLNSPLHF. Looking up the rest from reference TRBV30 and TRBJ1-6 gives the full variable domain: SQTIHQWPATLVQPVGSPLSLECTVEGTSNPNLYWYRQAAGRGLQLLFYSVGIGQISSEVPQNLSASRPQDRQFILSSKKLLLSDSGFYLCAWNDLLAETDLNSPLHFGNGTRLTVT.

The chain employs TRBV27 and TRBJ2-7, with TRBD2 matching 10 bases. There are 14 residues in the CDR3. V shed 8 bases, J shed 2 bases, and the junction held 6 bases outside the gene matches. CDR1 and CDR2 from the germline V gene are MNHEY and SMNVEV (reference sequence). The chain's CDR3 is CASGKAGGPYEQYF. CDR3 coding DNA: TGTGCCAGCGGAAAAGCGGGAGGGCCCTACGAGCAGTACTTC.

The gene calls are TRBV7-3 and TRBJ2-1; D is uncertain. The CDR3 is 13 residues long. Looked up from germline, CDR1 is SGHTA and CDR2 is FQGTGA. The V end was cut by 3 bases, the J end by 10 bases, with 13 bases between. The CDR3 sequence: CASSFSTDGEQFF. In nucleotides, the CDR3 is TGTGCCAGCAGCTTTTCGACTGATGGCGAGCAGTTCTTC.

The V gene is TRBV14, the J gene TRBJ2-7; 10 nucleotides match TRBD1. The ends lost 3 bases at V and 7 bases at J; junction bases unmatched: 9. Germline assignment: CDR1 SGHDN and CDR2 FVKESK. The CDR3 is made up of 15 amino acids. The CDR3 region is CASSHPGQGKWEQYF. CDR3 DNA: TGTGCCAGCAGCCACCCGGGACAGGGGAAATGGGAGCAGTACTTC.

This chain links TRBV2 with TRBJ2-5; D may be TRBD1 (5 bases). CDR1 is SNHLY, CDR2 FYNNEI, per germline. The CDR3 loop spans 12 amino acids. Trimming left V 5 bases short and J 5 bases short, with 9 bases between. Here the CDR3 DNA reads TGTGCCAGCAGTCGACAGCGCGAGACCCAGTACTTC. This encodes CASSRQRETQYF.

The genes are TRBV6-5 and TRBJ1-1, with a possible D match to TRBD1 (6 bases). V gave up 3 bases and J gave up 1 base, with 9 bases separating them. This CDR3 comprises 14 residues. Per germline, CDR1 MNHEY and CDR2 SVGAGI. The CDR3 loop reads CASSYRGGNTEAFF. The CDR3 region has the DNA TGTGCCAGCAGTTATAGAGGGGGGAACACTGAAGCTTTCTTT.

This sequence joins TRBV27 and TRBJ2-1; TRBD2 is a possible D gene (5 bases). This CDR3 spans 14 amino acids. Germline V gives CDR1 MNHEY, CDR2 SMNVEV (reference sequence). The V end lost 6 bases, the J end lost 0 bases, and 9 bases lay between the germline ends. CDR3 sequence (DNA): TGTGCCAGCAGACTAGGGAGCTCCTACAATGAGCAGTTCTTC. It encodes CASRLGSSYNEQFF.

This chain links TRBV7-2 with TRBJ2-1; 11 nucleotides line up with TRBD2. The CDR3 consists of 15 residues. Trimming removed 9 bases from V and 6 bases from J; junction bases left unmatched: 10. Per germline, CDR1 SGHTA and CDR2 FQGNSA. The CDR3: CASLKGLAGGNEQFF. In nucleotides, the CDR3 is TGTGCCAGTCTCAAGGGGCTAGCGGGAGGCAATGAGCAGTTCTTC.

The chain has TRBV6-5 and TRBJ2-2; TRBD2 matches at 8 bases. CDR3 size: 15 residues. CDR1 and CDR2 from the germline V gene are MNHEY and SVGAGI. V lost 4 bases to trimming and J lost 6 bases; unmatched junction nucleotides: 7. CDR3 coding DNA: TGTGCCAGCAGTTCTTCTTCGGGGGGGGCCGGGGAGCTGTTTTTT. This sequence encodes CASSSSSGGAGELFF.

The chain couples TRBV19 to TRBJ1-1, with unresolved D. Germline V lookup: CDR1 LNHDA, CDR2 SQIVND (reference sequence). CDR3 length: 12 amino acids. V dropped 3 bases and J dropped 11 bases, with 13 bases sitting between them. The CDR3 loop reads CASSIVPGTAFF. In DNA, the CDR3 is TGTGCCAGTAGTATTGTTCCGGGTACGGCTTTCTTT. Drawing the rest from reference TRBV19 and TRBJ1-1, the complete variable domain is DGGITQSPKYLFRKEGQNVTLSCEQNLNHDAMYWYRQDPGQGLRLIYYSQIVNDFQKGDIAEGYSVSREKKESFPLTVTSAQKNPTAFYLCASSIVPGTAFFGQGTRLTVV.

The V and J genes are TRBV7-8 and TRBJ2-7; the D is unclear. V lost 1 base to trimming and J lost 5 bases, with 12 bases between them. The CDR3 is made up of 14 amino acids. The germline V gene has CDR1 SGHVS and CDR2 FQNEAQ. CDR3 sequence reads: CASSLVLTPDEQYF. In DNA, the CDR3 is TGTGCCAGCAGCTTAGTGCTCACACCAGACGAGCAGTACTTC.

This clone appeared a single time. V gene TRBV5-1 combines with J gene TRBJ2-1, with 7 nucleotides matching TRBD2. This CDR3 has 13 residues. Germline trimming cut 4 bases from V and 13 bases from J; bases unmatched to any gene: 11. Per the germline V gene, CDR1 is SGHRS and CDR2 is YFSETQ. The CDR3 is CASSPLGRLAQFF. The CDR3 DNA reads as TGCGCCAGCAGCCCGTTAGGGAGACTAGCCCAGTTCTTC.